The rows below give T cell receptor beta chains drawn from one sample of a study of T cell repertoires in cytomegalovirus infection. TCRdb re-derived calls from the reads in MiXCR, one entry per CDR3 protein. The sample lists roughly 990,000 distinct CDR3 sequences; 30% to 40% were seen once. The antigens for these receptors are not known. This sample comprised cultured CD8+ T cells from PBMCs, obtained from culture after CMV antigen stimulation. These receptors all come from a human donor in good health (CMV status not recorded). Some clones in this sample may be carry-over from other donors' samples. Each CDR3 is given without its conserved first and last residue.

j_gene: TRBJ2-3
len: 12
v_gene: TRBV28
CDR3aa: ASSRLANTDTQY

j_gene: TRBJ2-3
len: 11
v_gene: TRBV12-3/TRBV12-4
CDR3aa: ASSPLMTDTQY

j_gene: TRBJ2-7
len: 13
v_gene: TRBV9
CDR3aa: ASSVESGTSYEQY

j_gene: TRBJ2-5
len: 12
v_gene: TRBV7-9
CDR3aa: ASSFLGSQETQY

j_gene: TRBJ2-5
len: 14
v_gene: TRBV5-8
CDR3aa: VSQKGTTSYQETQY

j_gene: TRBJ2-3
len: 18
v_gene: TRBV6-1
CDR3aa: ASSLLSGKDLTSLTDTQY

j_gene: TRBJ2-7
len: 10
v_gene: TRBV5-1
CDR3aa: ASSPDDREQY

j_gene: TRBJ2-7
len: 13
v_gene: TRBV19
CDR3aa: ASSPGTSSYYEQY

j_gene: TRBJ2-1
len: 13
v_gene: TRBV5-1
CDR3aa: ASSDWLAGENEQF

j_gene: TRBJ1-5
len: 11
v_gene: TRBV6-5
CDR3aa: ASSYGVSQPQH

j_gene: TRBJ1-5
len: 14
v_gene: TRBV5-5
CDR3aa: ASSSDRAYSNQPQH

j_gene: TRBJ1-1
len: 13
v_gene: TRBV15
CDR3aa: ATSRDLMMNTEAF

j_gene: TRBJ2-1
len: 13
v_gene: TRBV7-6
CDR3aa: ASSSSSGGHNEQF

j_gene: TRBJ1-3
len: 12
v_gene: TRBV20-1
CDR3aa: SAPDRRSGNTIY

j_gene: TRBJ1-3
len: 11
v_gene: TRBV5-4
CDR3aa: ASSSGQGNTIY

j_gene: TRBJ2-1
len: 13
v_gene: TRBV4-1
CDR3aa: ASSQPTASYNEQF

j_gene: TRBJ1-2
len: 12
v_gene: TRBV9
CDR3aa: ASSVADTTYGYT

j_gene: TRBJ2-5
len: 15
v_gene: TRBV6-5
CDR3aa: ASRSLPDRGLQETQY

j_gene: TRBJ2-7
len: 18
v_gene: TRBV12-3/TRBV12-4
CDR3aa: ASSLLLTGSNYAPSYEQY

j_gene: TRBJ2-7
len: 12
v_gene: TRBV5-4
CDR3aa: ASSSWTAPYEQY

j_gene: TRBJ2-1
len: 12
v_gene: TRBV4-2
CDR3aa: ASAGGLADNEQF

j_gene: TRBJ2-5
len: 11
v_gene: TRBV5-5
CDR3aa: ASSLAWLGTQY